This T cell receptor (beta chain) is drawn from a study of T-cell reconstitution after alpha-beta-depleted transplantation in children. General observations from the study: Expanded graft clones numbering several hundred reportedly gave rise to alpha-beta T cells about two months after transplant.

In regard to this clonotype: Its cognate antigen is unknown.

Germline values: CDR1 GTSNPN, CDR2 SVGIG (reference sequence). The CDR3 extends over 13 amino acids. With 1 base removed from V and 5 bases from J, the gap between germline ends came to 11 bases. Unique molecular identifiers were used in preparing the TCRbeta library. Each CDR3 protein is one row after TCRdb ran MiXCR on the PCR reads. The data hold around 450,000 distinct CDR3 sequences, with about 16% observed a single time. The V gene is TRBV30, the J gene TRBJ2-5, with D possibly TRBD1 on 5 matching bases. The material sequenced was PBMCs, mostly from graft donor cells, taken 360 days after TCRalphabeta/CD19-depleted stem cell transplant. This TCR was sampled from a boy in the first two years of life who had a stem cell transplant for Wiskott-Aldrich syndrome, so the T cells may come from the graft donor. The CDR3 nucleotides read TGTGCCTGGAGTGGGCAGGGCTGGGAGACCCAGTACTTC. As protein: CAWSGQGWETQYF.